This record looks at one T cell receptor (beta chain) sequence and its context. The antigen remains unidentified. The junction departs from the called germline gene at one end, perhaps through a read error. Running of the v3.0 immunoSEQ assay took place at survey level. Using immunoSEQ multiplex PCR, the repertoire was profiled, and TCRdb retains in-frame clones only, with some absent. The sample includes around 25,000 clones, 88% of them seen just once. Germline V lookup: CDR1 PRHDT, CDR2 FYEKMQ (reference sequence). The CDR3 loop spans 11 amino acids. These data are taken from a study of long-term antiretroviral therapy in people with HIV. Study-level findings and limits: Post-ART, diversity grew, though it stayed under transplant donor control levels.

This receptor was taken from a man aged 25 to 40 with HIV. The sequencing used unsorted PBMCs, collected about 4.3 years after starting antiretroviral therapy. The chain uses TRBV13 and TRBJ1-1; D is possibly TRBD1 (6 bases). The CDR3: CASTPTGAPEF. Written as DNA, the CDR3 is TGTGCCAGCACCCCGACAGGAGCCCCAGAGTTT.